This record concerns one T cell receptor (beta chain) sequence. Its matching antigen is unknown. This table comes from immunoSEQ multiplex PCR, and its TCRdb copy is limited to in-frame clones, with some not included. The data hold 7,000 to 8,500 clones, with roughly 23% observed a single time. Germline V gene data show CDR1 as LNHNV and CDR2 as YYDKDF (reference sequence). The germline V and J ends were trimmed by 2 bases and 6 bases, with 20 bases remaining between them. This CDR3 is built from 17 residues. The data derive from a study of T cells in localized non-small cell lung cancer. Study-level findings and limits: In the blood, greater T cell density corresponded to longer overall survival. Turning up in adjacent lung were a median approximately 58 of the top 100 tumor clones. Exceeding tumor, uninvolved adjacent lung had the highest T cell clonality. Heterogeneity stays possible, as sequencing covered only one tumor region.

The sequence was collected from a man between 40 and 70 years old with stage III squamous cell lung carcinoma. The sample was lung tumor tissue, taken before any cancer treatment. This chain uses TRBV15 with TRBJ1-5, with a weak D call TRBD1 (5 bases). The DNA for the CDR3 is TGTGCCACCAGCAGACCCACCCAGGGAGGTAGACCTCAGCCCCAGCATTTT. The encoded protein is CATSRPTQGGRPQPQHF.